Given below is one T cell receptor (beta chain) in context. The protocol was immunoSEQ multiplex PCR, while the TCRdb copy is restricted to in-frame clones and leaves out a portion. This sample has approximately 100,000 clones, with around 88% found just once. The sample belongs to a study of control samples from healthy donors and cancer patients. The receptor's source is a woman aged 50 to 60 in good health. The sequenced material came from blood.

The CDR3 protein is CASSLAAGYTF. For the CDR3, the DNA is TGTGCCAGCAGCTTGGCGGCGGGCTACACCTTC. V is TRBV12-1 and J is TRBJ1-2. TRBV12-1 corresponds to a pseudogene. This CDR3 is 11 amino acids long.